This is a list of T cell receptor beta chains from one sample in a study of cytomegalovirus exposure and HLA in healthy donors. Some clones are missing from TCRdb's copy, which holds only in-frame ones; the method was immunoSEQ multiplex PCR. The sample holds approximately 150,000 clones; 80% to 90% are singletons and the top ten take 1.4%. Specimen: PBMCs. Source of these receptors: a woman aged 30 to 39 in good health and CMV-seronegative. Each CDR3 is given with its conserved first and last residue. The D gene is left open where the match is weak. Clone size is shown for a subset of rows, as once, few, many or a class of expanded clone.

TRBJ2-7 | NA | TRBV5-4 | NA | CASSLEGSSSYEQYF
TRBJ2-5 | NA | TRBV4-1 | NA | CASSQSEAVQETQYF
TRBJ1-6 | NA | TRBV11-2 | NA | CASSQTTGVYNSPLHF
TRBJ1-2 | NA | TRBV11-2 | NA | CASSFEPGYGYTF
TRBJ2-3 | TRBD2 | TRBV4-3 | NA | CASSQDLSGGAVDTQYF
TRBJ1-5 | NA | TRBV2 | few | CASSGTDNQPQHF
TRBJ2-1 | NA | TRBV4-2 | once | CASSHEGGGSYNEQFF
TRBJ1-1 | NA | TRBV4-1 | NA | CASSHPGNTEAFF
TRBJ1-5 | NA | TRBV5-1 | NA | CASSLTGDNQPQHF
TRBJ2-7 | NA | TRBV6-1 | NA | CASSRLGYEQYF
TRBJ2-3 | NA | TRBV5-1 | once | CASSLALASDTQYF
TRBJ2-5 | NA | TRBV5-1 | NA | CASSLQQGGGRETQYF
TRBJ1-1 | TRBD1 | TRBV29-1 | NA | CSVRATGPNTEAFF
TRBJ1-2 | NA | TRBV4-2 | NA | CAILDSYGYTF
TRBJ1-2 | NA | TRBV11-2 | NA | CASSLGLNYGYTF
TRBJ2-3 | NA | TRBV4-2 | NA | CASSLNAVDTQYF
TRBJ1-2 | TRBD1 | TRBV5-1 | NA | CASSPGTGINYGYTF
TRBJ2-1 | TRBD2 | TRBV12-5 | NA | CASGLSSGLVDEQFF
TRBJ2-1 | TRBD2 | TRBV7-9 | NA | CASSLAHIAGTFNEQFF
TRBJ1-6 | TRBD1 | TRBV27 | NA | CASSLDRGGSPLHF
TRBJ2-2 | NA | TRBV15 | NA | CATRSRGASRANTGELFF
TRBJ1-2 | NA | TRBV6-1 | NA | CASSEGLQGSVFNYGYTF
TRBJ1-6 | TRBD1 | TRBV2 | NA | CGGTGDNSPLHF
TRBJ1-2 | NA | TRBV11-3 | once | CARWVRYGYTF
TRBJ2-7 | NA | TRBV7-2 | NA | CASSLGSVREQYF
TRBJ2-1 | TRBD2 | TRBV7-2 | NA | CASSFSGGPGNEQFF
TRBJ2-1 | NA | TRBV6-1 | NA | CASIKLQGLRQFF
TRBJ1-2 | TRBD1 | TRBV27 | few | CASSPGGLLGYTF
TRBJ1-6 | TRBD1 | TRBV7-8 | NA | CASSFNFDRGNNSPLHF
TRBJ2-2 | TRBD1 | TRBV25-1 | NA | CASRPGTATGELFF
TRBJ1-1 | TRBD1 | TRBV5-6 | NA | CASSQGQGTWNTEAFF
TRBJ2-7 | TRBD1 | TRBV2 | NA | CASSEFTGTALYEQYF
TRBJ1-1 | NA | TRBV5-4 | NA | CASSSRGEFTEAFF
TRBJ1-1 | NA | TRBV19 | few | CASKLTRMNTEAFF
TRBJ2-1 | NA | TRBV27 | NA | CASSLAGSYNEQFF
TRBJ2-7 | TRBD1 | TRBV12-5 | NA | CASGKPGTGVGEQYF
TRBJ1-5 | TRBD1 | TRBV5-5 | NA | CASSWGTANSNQPQHF
TRBJ2-2 | TRBD2 | TRBV11-2 | NA | CASSLGAGVTSGELFF
TRBJ2-3 | TRBD1 | TRBV27 | few | CASSLNAGGQGRDTQYF
TRBJ2-7 | TRBD1 | TRBV18 | NA | CASSPGTGDYEQYF
TRBJ2-1 | NA | TRBV10-1 | NA | CASSEGRGRQFF
TRBJ1-6 | NA | TRBV7-8 | few | CASSLGPSLSGSPLHF
TRBJ1-5 | NA | TRBV15 | NA | CATSPSGNQPQHF
TRBJ1-1 | NA | TRBV19 | few | CATRQSYTEAFF
TRBJ2-1 | NA | TRBV10-3 | NA | CAITSNEQFF